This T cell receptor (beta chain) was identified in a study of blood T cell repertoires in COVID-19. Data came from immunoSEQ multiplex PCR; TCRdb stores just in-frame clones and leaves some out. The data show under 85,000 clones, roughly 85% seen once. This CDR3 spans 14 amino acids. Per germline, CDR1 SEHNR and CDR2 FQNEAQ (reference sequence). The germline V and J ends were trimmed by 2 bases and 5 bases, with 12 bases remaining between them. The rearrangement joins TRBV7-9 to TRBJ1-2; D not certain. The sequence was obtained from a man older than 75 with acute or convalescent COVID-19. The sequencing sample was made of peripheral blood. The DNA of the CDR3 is TGTGCCAGCAGCTTAAACTATGAGGGATATGGCTACACCTTC. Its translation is CASSLNYEGYGYTF.